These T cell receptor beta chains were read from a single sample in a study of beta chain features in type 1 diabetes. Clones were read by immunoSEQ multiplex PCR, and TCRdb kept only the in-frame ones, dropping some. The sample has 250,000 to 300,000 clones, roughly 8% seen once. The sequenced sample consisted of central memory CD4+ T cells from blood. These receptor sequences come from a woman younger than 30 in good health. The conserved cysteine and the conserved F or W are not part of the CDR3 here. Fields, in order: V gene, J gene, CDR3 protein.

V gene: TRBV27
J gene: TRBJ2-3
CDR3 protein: ASSPRPGFTSTDTQY

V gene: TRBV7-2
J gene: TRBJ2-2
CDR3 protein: ASSFGFTGELF

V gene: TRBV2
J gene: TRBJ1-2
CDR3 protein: ASTAEGAVSGYT

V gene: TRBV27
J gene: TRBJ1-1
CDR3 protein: ASSGWDRGTEAF

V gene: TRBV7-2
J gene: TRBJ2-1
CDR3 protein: ASSYSRSNEQF

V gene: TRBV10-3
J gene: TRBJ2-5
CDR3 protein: AISYDRETQY

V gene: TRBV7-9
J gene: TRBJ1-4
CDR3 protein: ASSAQGAFEKLF

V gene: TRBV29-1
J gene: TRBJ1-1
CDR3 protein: SVATGEAAF

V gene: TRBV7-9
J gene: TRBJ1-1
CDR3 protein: ASRELDKTEAF

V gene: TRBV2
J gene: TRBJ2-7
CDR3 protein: ASSPDRGRGQY

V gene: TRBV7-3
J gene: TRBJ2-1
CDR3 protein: ASSSARASYNEQF

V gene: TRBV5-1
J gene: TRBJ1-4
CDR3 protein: ASSFTPFGEKLF

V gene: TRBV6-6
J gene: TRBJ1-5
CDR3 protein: ASSFGGNNQPQH

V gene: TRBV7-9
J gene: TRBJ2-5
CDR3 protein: ASSWTGGFQETQY

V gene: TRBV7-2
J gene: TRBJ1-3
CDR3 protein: ASSPPVTGRNTIY

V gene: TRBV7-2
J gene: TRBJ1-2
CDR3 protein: ASSLATEANYGYT

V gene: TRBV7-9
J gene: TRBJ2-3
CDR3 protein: ASSPGLLTDTQY

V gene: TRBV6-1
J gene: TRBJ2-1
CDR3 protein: ASSTSGLANNEQF

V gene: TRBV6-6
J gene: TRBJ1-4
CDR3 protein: ASSYVPDNEKLF

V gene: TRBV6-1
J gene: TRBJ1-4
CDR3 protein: ASRGDRQGLF

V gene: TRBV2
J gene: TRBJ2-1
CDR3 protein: ASTSGYNEQF

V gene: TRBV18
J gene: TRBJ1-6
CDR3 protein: ASSPGTGNSPLH

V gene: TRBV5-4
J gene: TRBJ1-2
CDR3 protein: ASSSSTSDYSGYT

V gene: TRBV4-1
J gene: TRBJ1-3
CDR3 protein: ASSQVTVISGNTIY

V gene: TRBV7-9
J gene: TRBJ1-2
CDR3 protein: ASQRSGVFYGYT

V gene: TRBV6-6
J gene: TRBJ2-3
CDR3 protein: ASSVGGSTDTQY

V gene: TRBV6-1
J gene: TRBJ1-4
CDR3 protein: ASNPAEGKTEKLF

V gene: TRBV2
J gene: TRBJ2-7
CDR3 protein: ASTPGLVNYEQY

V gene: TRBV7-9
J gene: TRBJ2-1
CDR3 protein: ASSPWTGNYNEQF

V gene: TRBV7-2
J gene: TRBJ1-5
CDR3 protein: ASSLSAQGNQPQH

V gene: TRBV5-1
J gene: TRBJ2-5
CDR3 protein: ASSTGTDDQETQY

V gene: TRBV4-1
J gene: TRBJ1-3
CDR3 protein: ASSQDEGPRNTIY

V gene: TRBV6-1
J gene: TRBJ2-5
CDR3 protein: ASSELPHRVGRETQY

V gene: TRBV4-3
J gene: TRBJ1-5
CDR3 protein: ASSHVGTRSRNQPQH

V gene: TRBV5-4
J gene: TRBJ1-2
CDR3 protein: ASSEGQVYGYT

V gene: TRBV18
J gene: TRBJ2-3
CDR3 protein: ASSPRDLPDTQY

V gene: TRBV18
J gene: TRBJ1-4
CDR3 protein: ASSPTNPREKLF

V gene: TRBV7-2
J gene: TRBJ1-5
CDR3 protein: ASSLERSGNQPQH

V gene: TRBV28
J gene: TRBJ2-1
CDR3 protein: ASTPASGSSYNEQF

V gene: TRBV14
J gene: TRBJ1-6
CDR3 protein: ASSDRLLLSPLH

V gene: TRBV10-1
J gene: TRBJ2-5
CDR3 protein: ASSEVQGETQY

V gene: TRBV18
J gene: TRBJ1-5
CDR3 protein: ASSPVTGISNQPQH

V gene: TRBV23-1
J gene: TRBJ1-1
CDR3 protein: ASSQSEGLETEAF

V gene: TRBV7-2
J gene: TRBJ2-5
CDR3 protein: ASSLKVMFGLRETQY

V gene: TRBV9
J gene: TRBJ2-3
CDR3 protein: ASSGGNSRNIDTQY

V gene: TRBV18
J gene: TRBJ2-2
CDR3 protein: ASSPKQGRDTGELF

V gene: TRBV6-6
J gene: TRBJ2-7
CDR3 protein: ASSYSVAGAYEQY

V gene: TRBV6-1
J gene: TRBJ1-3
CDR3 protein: ASSEGGAYGNTIY

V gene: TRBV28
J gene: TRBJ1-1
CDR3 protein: ASVGADRLNTEAF

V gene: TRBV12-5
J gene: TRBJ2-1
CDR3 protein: ASGAGGSKNEQF

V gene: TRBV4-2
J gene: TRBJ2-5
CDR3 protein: ASSPGTKRETQY